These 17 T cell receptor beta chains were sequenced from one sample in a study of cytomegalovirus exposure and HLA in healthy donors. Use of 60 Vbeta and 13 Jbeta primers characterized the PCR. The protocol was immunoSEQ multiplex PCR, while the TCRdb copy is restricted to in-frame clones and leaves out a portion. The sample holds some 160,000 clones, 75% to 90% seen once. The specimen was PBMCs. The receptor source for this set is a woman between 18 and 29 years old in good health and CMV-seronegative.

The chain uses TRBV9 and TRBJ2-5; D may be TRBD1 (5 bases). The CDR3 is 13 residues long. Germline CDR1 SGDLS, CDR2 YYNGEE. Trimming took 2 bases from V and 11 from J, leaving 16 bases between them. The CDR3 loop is CASSVRYTGEQYF. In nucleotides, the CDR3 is TGTGCCAGCAGCGTTCGGTATACAGGAGAGCAGTACTTC. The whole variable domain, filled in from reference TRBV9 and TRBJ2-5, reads DSGVTQTPKHLITATGQRVTLRCSPRSGDLSVYWYQQSLDQGLQFLIQYYNGEERAKGNILERFSAQQFPDLHSELNLSSLELGDSALYFCASSVRYTGEQYFGPGTRLLVL.

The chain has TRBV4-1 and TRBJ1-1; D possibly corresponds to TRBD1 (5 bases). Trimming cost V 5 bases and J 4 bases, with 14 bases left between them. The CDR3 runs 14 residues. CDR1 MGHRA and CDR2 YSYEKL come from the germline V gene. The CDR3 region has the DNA TGCGCCAGCAGCGGACGGGGGGGGAGCACTGAAGCTTTCTTT. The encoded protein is CASSGRGGSTEAFF.

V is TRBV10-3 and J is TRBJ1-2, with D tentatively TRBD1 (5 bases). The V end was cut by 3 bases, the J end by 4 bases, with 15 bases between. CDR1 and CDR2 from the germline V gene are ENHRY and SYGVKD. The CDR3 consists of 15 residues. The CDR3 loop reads CAISEVAGISYGYTF. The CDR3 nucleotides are TGTGCCATCAGTGAAGTGGCAGGGATATCCTATGGCTACACCTTC.

CDR3 nucleotide sequence: TGTGCCAGCAGTTCCCAACAGGGCTCTCAGCCCCAGCATTTT. Encoded protein: CASSSQQGSQPQHF. The chain uses TRBV27 and TRBJ1-5, with D tentatively TRBD1 (6 bases). The germline V gene has CDR1 MNHEY and CDR2 SMNVEV (reference sequence). The CDR3 sequence is 14 residues long. V was clipped by 4 bases and J by 6 bases, with 13 bases between them.

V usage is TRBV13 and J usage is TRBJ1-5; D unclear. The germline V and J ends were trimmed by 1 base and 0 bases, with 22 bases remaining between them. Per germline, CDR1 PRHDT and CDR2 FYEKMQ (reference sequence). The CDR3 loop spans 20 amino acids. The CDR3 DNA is TGTGCCAGCAGCTTAGAATCGGGTGATGAGAGGGATATTAGCAATCAGCCCCAGCATTTT. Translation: CASSLESGDERDISNQPQHF.

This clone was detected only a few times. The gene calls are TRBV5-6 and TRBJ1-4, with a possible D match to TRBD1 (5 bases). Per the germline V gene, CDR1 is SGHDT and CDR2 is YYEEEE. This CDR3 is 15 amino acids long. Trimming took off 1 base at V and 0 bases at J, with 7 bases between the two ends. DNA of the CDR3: TGTGCCAGCAGCTTGCAGGGTGCAACTAATGAAAAACTGTTTTTT. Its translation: CASSLQGATNEKLFF. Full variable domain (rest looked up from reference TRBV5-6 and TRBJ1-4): DAGVTQSPTHLIKTRGQQVTLRCSPKSGHDTVSWYQQALGQGPQFIFQYYEEEERQRGNFPDRFSGHQFPNYSSELNVNALLLGDSALYLCASSLQGATNEKLFFGSGTQLSVL.

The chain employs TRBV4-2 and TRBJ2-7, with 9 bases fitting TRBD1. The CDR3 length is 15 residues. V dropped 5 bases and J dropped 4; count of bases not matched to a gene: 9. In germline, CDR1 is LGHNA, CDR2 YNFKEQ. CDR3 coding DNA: TGTGCCAGCAGCTCAGGGACAGGGAAGGGATACGAGCAGTACTTC. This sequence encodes CASSSGTGKGYEQYF.

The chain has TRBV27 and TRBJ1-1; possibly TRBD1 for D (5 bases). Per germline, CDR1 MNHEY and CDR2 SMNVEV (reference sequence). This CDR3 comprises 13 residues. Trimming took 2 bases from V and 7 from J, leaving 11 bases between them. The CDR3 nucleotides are TGTGCCAGCAGTTTACAGGGTTTGAGTGAAGCTTTCTTT. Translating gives CASSLQGLSEAFF.

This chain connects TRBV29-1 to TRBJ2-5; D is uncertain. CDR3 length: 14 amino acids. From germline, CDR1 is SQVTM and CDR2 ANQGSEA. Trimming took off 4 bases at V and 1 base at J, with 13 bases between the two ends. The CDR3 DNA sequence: TGCAGCGTTGCAGGTGCCCAAATCCAAGAGACCCAGTACTTC. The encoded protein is CSVAGAQIQETQYF.

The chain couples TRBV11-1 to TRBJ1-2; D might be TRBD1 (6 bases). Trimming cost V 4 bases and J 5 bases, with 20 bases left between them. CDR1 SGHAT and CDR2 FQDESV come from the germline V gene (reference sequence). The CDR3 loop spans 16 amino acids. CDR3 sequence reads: CASSSRAGEGSYGYTF. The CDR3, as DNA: TGTGCCAGCAGCTCCCGGGCAGGGGAGGGTTCGTATGGCTACACCTTC.

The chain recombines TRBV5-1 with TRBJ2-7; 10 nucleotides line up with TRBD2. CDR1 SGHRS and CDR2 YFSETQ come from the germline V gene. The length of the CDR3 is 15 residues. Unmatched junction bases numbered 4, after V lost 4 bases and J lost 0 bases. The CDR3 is CASSIGLADSYEQYF. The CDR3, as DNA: TGCGCCAGCAGCATCGGACTAGCGGACTCCTACGAGCAGTACTTC.

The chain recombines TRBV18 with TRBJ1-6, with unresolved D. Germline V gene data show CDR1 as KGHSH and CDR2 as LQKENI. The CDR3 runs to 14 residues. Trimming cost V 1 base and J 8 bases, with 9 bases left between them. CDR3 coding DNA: TGTGCCAGCTCACCACAGGGAGACGATTCACCCCTCCACTTT. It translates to CASSPQGDDSPLHF. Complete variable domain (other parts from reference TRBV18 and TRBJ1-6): NAGVMQNPRHLVRRRGQEARLRCSPMKGHSHVYWYRQLPEEGLKFMVYLQKENIIDESGMPKERFSAEFPKEGPSILRIQQVVRGDSAAYFCASSPQGDDSPLHFGNGTRLTVT.

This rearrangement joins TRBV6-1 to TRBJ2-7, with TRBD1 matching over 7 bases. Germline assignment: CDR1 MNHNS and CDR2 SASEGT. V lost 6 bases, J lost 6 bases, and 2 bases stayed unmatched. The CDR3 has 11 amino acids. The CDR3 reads CASRTGCEQYF. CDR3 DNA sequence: TGTGCCAGCAGGACAGGGTGCGAGCAGTACTTC.

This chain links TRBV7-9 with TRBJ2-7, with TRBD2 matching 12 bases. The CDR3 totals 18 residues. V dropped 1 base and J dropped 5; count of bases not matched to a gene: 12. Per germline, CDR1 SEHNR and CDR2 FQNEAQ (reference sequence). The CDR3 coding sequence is TGTGCCAGCAGCTTAGTGGTGGTGGCTAGCGGGGGGGGTCACGAGCAGTACTTC. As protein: CASSLVVVASGGGHEQYF. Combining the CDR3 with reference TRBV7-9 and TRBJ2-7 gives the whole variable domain DTGVSQNPRHKITKRGQNVTFRCDPISEHNRLYWYRQTLGQGPEFLTYFQNEAQLEKSRLLSDRFSAERPKGSFSTLEIQRTEQGDSAMYLCASSLVVVASGGGHEQYFGPGTRLTVT.

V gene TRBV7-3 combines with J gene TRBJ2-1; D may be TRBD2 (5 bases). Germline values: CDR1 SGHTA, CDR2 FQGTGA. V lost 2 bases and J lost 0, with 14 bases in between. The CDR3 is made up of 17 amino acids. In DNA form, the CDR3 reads TGTGCCAGCAGCTTAGGTCAAGGGAGTCCCTCCTACAATGAGCAGTTCTTC. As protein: CASSLGQGSPSYNEQFF.

The CDR3 DNA sequence: TGTGCCAGCAGCTCTCCTTTCACGCGGGACACCGGGGAGCTGTTTTTT. It encodes CASSSPFTRDTGELFF. The gene calls are TRBV7-6 and TRBJ2-2, with TRBD2 as a possible D gene (5 bases). The CDR3 spans 16 residues. Trimming took 4 bases from V and 3 from J, leaving 15 bases between them. The germline gives CDR1 SGHVS, CDR2 FNYEAQ.

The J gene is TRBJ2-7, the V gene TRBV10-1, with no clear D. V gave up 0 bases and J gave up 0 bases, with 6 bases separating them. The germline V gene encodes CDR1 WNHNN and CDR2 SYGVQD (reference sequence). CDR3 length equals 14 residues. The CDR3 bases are TGCGCCAGCAGTGAGTCGTCGAGCTCCTACGAGCAGTACTTC. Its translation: CASSESSSSYEQYF.